The next 10 T cell receptor beta chains were all read from a single sample in a study of T-cell memory formation after mild COVID-19. TCRdb called the 5' RACE reads again in MiXCR, with one record for every CDR3 protein. This sample has over 450,000 distinct CDR3 sequences, with around 21% found just once. Sample: PBMCs or a T cell subset sorted from them (not recorded which). Receptor source: an adult woman who had mild COVID-19 (a few samples of this study predate the infection). Cell type and time point are not known.

J is TRBJ2-7 and V is TRBV12-3 or TRBV12-4; D tentatively fits TRBD1 or TRBD2 (6 bases each). The CDR3 has 13 residues. V shed 4 bases and J shed 3 bases, with 10 bases lying between them. CDR3 amino acids: CASSWGDNYEQYF. The CDR3 DNA reads as TGTGCCAGCAGTTGGGGGGACAACTACGAGCAGTACTTC.

The chain uses TRBV7-6 and TRBJ2-7, with D possibly matching TRBD2 (6 bases). Germline values: CDR1 SGHVS, CDR2 FNYEAQ. Trimming pared 1 base from V and 3 bases from J, leaving 7 bases between. The CDR3 runs 13 residues. The CDR3 region is CASSLETSYEQYF. The CDR3 bases are TGTGCCAGCAGCTTAGAGACTAGCTACGAGCAGTACTTC.

This clonotype was found many times. The chain links TRBV5-5 to TRBJ2-1, with 11 bases fitting TRBD2. J gave up 1 base and V 5 bases, and 5 bases lay outside the gene matches. The CDR3 is 16 residues long. Germline loops: CDR1 SGHKS, CDR2 YYEKEE (reference sequence). This CDR3 reads CASRPTSGGSYNEQFF. CDR3 DNA sequence: TGTGCCAGCAGACCTACTAGCGGGGGTTCCTACAATGAGCAGTTCTTC.

This clonotype was seen more than once but under ten times. This chain connects TRBV20-1 to TRBJ2-2; 7 bases are shared with TRBD1. Germline-derived CDR1 and CDR2 are DFQATT and SNEGSKA (reference sequence). V lost 3 bases to trimming and J lost 6 bases; unmatched junction nucleotides: 1. This CDR3 comprises 12 residues. CDR3 DNA sequence: TGCAGTGCTAGGCAGGGGGCCGGGGAGCTGTTTTTT. Translated: CSARQGAGELFF.

This clonotype has just a few counts. J is TRBJ2-1 and V is TRBV5-1; D is possibly TRBD1 or TRBD2 (5 bases each). Per germline, CDR1 SGHRS and CDR2 YFSETQ. The germline V and J ends were trimmed by 4 bases and 5 bases, with 10 bases remaining between them. The CDR3 is made up of 13 amino acids. The CDR3, as DNA: TGCGCCAGCAGCCACGGGACCGACAATGAGCAGTTCTTC. This gives the protein CASSHGTDNEQFF.

This rearrangement joins TRBV2 to TRBJ2-5; 10 bases match TRBD2. Germline assignment: CDR1 SNHLY and CDR2 FYNNEI. The V gene end was trimmed by 5 bases and the J gene end by 4 bases; junction bases not matched to a gene: 7. This CDR3 spans 15 amino acids. The CDR3 coding sequence is TGTGCCAGCAGTTCAAGCGGGAGGGCCGGAGAGACCCAGTACTTC. Translated: CASSSSGRAGETQYF. The whole variable domain, remainder taken from reference TRBV2 and TRBJ2-5, is EPEVTQTPSHQVTQMGQEVILRCVPISNHLYFYWYRQILGQKVEFLVSFYNNEISEKSEIFDDQFSVERPDGSNFTLKIRSTKLEDSAMYFCASSSSGRAGETQYFGPGTRLLVL.

The chain is built from TRBV2 and TRBJ2-7; a possible D gene is TRBD1 (6 bases). Trimming took 6 bases from V and 6 from J, leaving 18 bases between them. This CDR3 region has 14 residues. The germline gives CDR1 SNHLY, CDR2 FYNNEI. The CDR3 DNA follows: TGTGCCAGCAGAGAAACAGGGTGGGGTCTCGAGCAGTACTTC. Amino acid sequence: CASRETGWGLEQYF.

This rearrangement joins TRBV4-2 to TRBJ2-5, with D possibly matching TRBD2 (7 bases). Germline CDR1 and CDR2: LGHNA and YNFKEQ. The CDR3 is made up of 16 amino acids. Trimming cost V 2 bases and J 4 bases, with 17 bases left between them. The CDR3 spells CASSQLYQRGGETQYF. CDR3 DNA sequence: TGTGCCAGCAGCCAACTATACCAGAGGGGGGGAGAGACCCAGTACTTC.

V gene TRBV7-9 combines with J gene TRBJ1-1; 7 bases line up with TRBD1. The CDR3 runs 15 residues. V trimming: 5 bases; J trimming: 4 bases; junction bases outside the gene matches: 10. Germline CDR1 and CDR2: SEHNR and FQNEAQ (reference sequence). In nucleotides, the CDR3 is TGTGCCAGCAGCGCCCCCGCGACAGGGTTCACTGAAGCTTTCTTT. It encodes CASSAPATGFTEAFF.

The V call is TRBV4-1, the J call TRBJ2-3; D perhaps matches TRBD2 (7 bases). From germline, CDR1 is MGHRA and CDR2 YSYEKL. The CDR3 extends over 18 amino acids. Between the trimmed V and J ends, which lost 4 bases and 3 bases, there was a span of 23 bases. Written as DNA, the CDR3 is TGCGCCAGCAGCCCAGACCTGGGGGCGGGAGTTGGGACAGATACGCAGTATTTT. The encoded protein is CASSPDLGAGVGTDTQYF.